This TCR beta chain is from a study of cytomegalovirus exposure and HLA in healthy donors. CDR3 length: 15 amino acids. The V end lost 5 bases, the J end lost 5 bases, and 19 bases lay between the germline ends. CDR1 PRHDT and CDR2 FYEKMQ come from the germline V gene (reference sequence). Data came from immunoSEQ multiplex PCR; TCRdb stores just in-frame clones and leaves some out. Altogether about 98,000 clones are present, around nine tenths being singletons, with the ten largest covering more than 3%. Sequenced material: PBMCs. The genes are TRBV13 and TRBJ2-7, with D maybe TRBD1 (7 bases). This clonotype was obtained from a woman aged 25 to 39 in good health and CMV-seronegative. CDR3 region: CASSPSQGGSDEQYF. The CDR3 DNA sequence: TGTGCCAGCAGCCCATCCCAGGGGGGCAGCGACGAGCAGTACTTC.